The TCR beta chain under discussion was sequenced for a study of Ad26.COV2.S vaccination and SARS-CoV-2 variants (dated by TCRdb to the early 2020s). At the level of the whole study: Vaccine-arm donors came from COV1001, a multicentre, randomized, double-blind, placebo-controlled phase I-IIa trial of Ad26.COV2.S in healthy adults. Ad26.COV2.S was given intramuscularly at 5x10^10 or 1x10^11 viral particles, as a single shot or as two shots 56 days apart. The specificity and breadth of SARS-CoV-2-reactive T cell receptors after Ad26.COV2.S vaccination were assessed by TCRbeta repertoire sequencing. A total of some 30 samples were included in the TCR-sequenced set, comprising around 19 Ad26.COV2.S vaccine recipients, 5 placebo recipients and 8 SARS-CoV-2 convalescent individuals. Trial participants were randomized into five groups of five, in which low-dose or high-dose Ad26.COV2.S was given once or twice, or placebo was given on both occasions. Investigators did not know the trial group allocation while performing experiments and assessing outcomes. The paper as a whole reports these results and caveats: It was noted by the authors that total T cell responses may have been underestimated by the TCR breadth and depth analyses. The study was not powered for comparison of responses between vaccine doses or regimens. Substantial breadth of spike-specific CD8+ and CD4+ T cell responses was reported after vaccination. Non-spike TCR breadth was comparable between vaccine and placebo recipients, consistent with the vaccine containing only spike. Ad26.COV2.S recipients had higher spike-specific TCR breadth than placebo recipients (P = 0.0014).

As concerns this clone: Its antigen is still unknown. Per-nucleotide qualities are absent, and no much larger clonotype sits a single base away.

The immunoSEQ Assay was the method used to sequence TCRbeta CDR3 regions. After extraction, genomic DNA underwent amplification by bias-controlled multiplex PCR, followed by high-throughput sequencing. The published analysis was carried out like this. To quantify the absolute abundance of every unique TCRbeta CDR3 region, sequences were collapsed and filtered. Usable DNA was measured by amplifying reference genes present in all nucleated cells, and TCRbeta template counts were normalized to that usable DNA to estimate T cell fraction. Repertoire TCRs were annotated as SARS-CoV-2-specific by exact matching of V gene, CDR3 amino acid sequence and J gene to a known reactive TCR set. MIRA supplied the reference SARS-CoV-2 TCR set, which was filtered for enrichment in COVID-19-positive ImmuneCODE repertoires so that public or cross-reactive TCRs were removed. Using the MIRA antigens, annotated TCRs were further analysed by specific ORF or by position within an ORF. Depth was the summed frequency of annotated unique rearrangements, while breadth was defined as annotated unique rearrangements over total unique productive rearrangements. Two-sided Wilcoxon rank-sum tests were used to compare TCR breadth between groups. The table was pulled from immuneACCESS by TCRdb, which kept in-frame rearrangements only. Such tables lose some clones; where checked, under half of the loss comes from unresolved V genes, and the rest has no known cause. D and trimming come from the DNA, and the V and J calls and clone size come from that table. Across this sample there are about 450,000 clones, with nearly 90% seen only once. The ten largest clones capture around 2.6% of the sample.

What this sample's treatment or condition label stands for: around 19 received Ad26.COV2.S at low or high dose, single or two shots; roughly five received placebo; per-sample allocation not given. Repertoires of vaccine and placebo recipients were sequenced from samples taken on day 63 after the first injection. Between 29 July and 7 August 2020, Cohort 1b enrolled 20 to 30 adults aged 18-55 years at one site in Boston, USA. Ad26.COV2.S was a replication-incompetent adenovirus type 26 vector expressing a prefusion-stabilized SARS-CoV-2 spike protein from the original Wuhan strain. The trim is 3 bases for V and 3 bases for J, with a gap of 3 bases between the germline ends. CDR1 SEHNR and CDR2 FQNEAQ were looked up in the germline V gene (reference sequence). Measured from the cysteine to the phenylalanine, the CDR3 is 12 residues long. Kept here is only the CDR3 DNA, which spans 36 bases and is read in frame from base 1.

The material sequenced was peripheral blood, taken in a trial of Ad26.COV2.S vaccine versus placebo. The source is a person between 18 and 60 years old who received the Ad26.COV2.S COVID-19 vaccine or a placebo. The sequence joins TRBV7-9 to TRBJ1-3; the D gene remains uncertain. Here the CDR3 is given as CASSFYGNTIYF. The nucleotides read TGTGCCAGCAGCTTTTATGGAAACACCATATATTTT.